This TCR beta chain emerged from a study of tumor and adjacent non-tumor tissue in lung cancer. Study observations and caveats: Patients with more diverse tumor TCRs had worse survival.

This sample's RNA came from whole unsorted tissue. A word on this clonotype: Its antigen is unidentified.

The library came from three nested PCR rounds adapted from ARM-PCR protocols. TCRdb analysed the multiplex PCR reads with MiXCR anew, one entry per CDR3 protein. The table shows 120,000 or so distinct CDR3 sequences, with 84% occurring only once. Sequenced input: lung tumor tissue. This sequence was found in an older man with non-small cell lung cancer.

Here the CDR3 DNA reads TGTGCCAGCAGCAACAGGAGAGGGAGCAATCAGCCCCAGCATTTT. Protein product: CASSNRRGSNQPQHF. V and J are TRBV6-5 and TRBJ1-5; a possible D gene is TRBD1 (5 bases). V was pared by 6 bases and J by 1 base, with 13 bases between. This CDR3 comprises 15 residues. CDR1 is MNHEY and CDR2 is SVGAGI in the germline V gene.